The clone carrying this TCR beta chain showed up many times. Its target is not known. These data belong to a study of identical twins. Study conclusions and caveats: Twins' excess sharing was less marked for out-of-frame beta sequences.

Template switching added a universal primer site; cDNA carried unique molecular identifiers. MiXCR, run by TCRdb on the 5' RACE reads, gives a single entry per CDR3 protein. The table records more than 1.5 million distinct CDR3 sequences, around 33% of them present only once. This CDR3 has 15 amino acids. The germline V gene encodes CDR1 SEHNR and CDR2 FQNEAQ (reference sequence). The V gene lost 1 base and the J gene lost 4 bases, with 13 bases spanning the gap. The source of this sequence is a newborn girl in good health. The chain links TRBV7-9 to TRBJ1-2; D remains unclear. The sequenced sample was cord blood. CDR3 protein: CASSLDTYGIYGYTF. The CDR3 bases are TGTGCCAGCAGCTTAGACACTTATGGGATCTATGGCTACACCTTC.